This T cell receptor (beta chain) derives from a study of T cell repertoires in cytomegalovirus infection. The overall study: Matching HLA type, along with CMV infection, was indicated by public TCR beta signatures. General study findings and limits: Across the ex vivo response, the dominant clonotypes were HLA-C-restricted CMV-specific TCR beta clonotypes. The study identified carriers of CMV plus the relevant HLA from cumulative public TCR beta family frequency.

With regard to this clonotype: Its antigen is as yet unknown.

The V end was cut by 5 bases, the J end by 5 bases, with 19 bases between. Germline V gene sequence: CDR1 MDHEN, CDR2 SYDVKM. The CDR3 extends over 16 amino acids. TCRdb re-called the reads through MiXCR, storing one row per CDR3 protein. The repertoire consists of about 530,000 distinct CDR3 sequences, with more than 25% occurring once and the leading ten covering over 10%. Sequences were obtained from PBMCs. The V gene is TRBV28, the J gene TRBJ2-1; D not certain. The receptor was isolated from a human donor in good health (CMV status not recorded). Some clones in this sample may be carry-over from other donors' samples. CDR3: CASSAARLLLDNEQFF. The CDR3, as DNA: TGTGCCAGCAGTGCGGCCCGACTTCTCCTTGACAATGAGCAGTTCTTC.